The rows below give T cell receptor beta chains drawn from one sample of a study of control samples from healthy donors and cancer patients. Clones were sequenced by immunoSEQ multiplex PCR, and TCRdb holds only the in-frame ones, with some missing. The sample shows around 150,000 clones, around nine tenths of them seen only once. Sequencing was carried out using blood. These receptors originate from a man aged 30 to 45 in good health. The CDR3 runs from the conserved cysteine through the conserved F or W. D genes are given only for firm matches. Size values are once, few and many counts, or a class for expanded clones, and some rows have none.

V	size	J	D	DNA	CDR3
TRBV5-1	.	TRBJ2-7	.	TGCGCCAGCAGCTTGGGAGTTGGGGGGCAGCGGTACGAGCAGTACTTC	CASSLGVGGQRYEQYF
TRBV6-5	.	TRBJ2-4	.	TGTGCCAGCAGTTTAAGCATGCGGAAGACGGACATTCAGTACTTC	CASSLSMRKTDIQYF
TRBV6-4	.	TRBJ1-6	TRBD1	TGTGCCAGCAGTGCCGGGACAGCTAATTCACCCCTCCACTTT	CASSAGTANSPLHF
TRBV9	.	TRBJ1-6	.	TGTGCCAGCAGCGCTGGGGGGGAAGGATCACCCCTCCACTTT	CASSAGGEGSPLHF
TRBV4-2	few	TRBJ2-2	TRBD2	TGTGCCAGCAGCCAAGAAGGCGGCGGGGGGCGGTCCGGGGAGCTGTTTTTT	CASSQEGGGGRSGELFF
TRBV4-1	.	TRBJ2-2	TRBD2	TGCGCCAGCAGCCAAGAAGCTAGCGGGGGGGTAATCGGGGAGCTGTTTTTT	CASSQEASGGVIGELFF
TRBV2	once	TRBJ1-5	.	TGTGCCAGCAGTCAAACCGGGACCCAAGGGCATTTT	CASSQTGTQGHF
TRBV4-3	.	TRBJ2-2	TRBD1	TGCGCCAGCAGCCAAGATTCGGGCAGGGGGCGACGGGACACCGGGGAGCTGTTTTTT	CASSQDSGRGRRDTGELFF
TRBV28	.	TRBJ1-2	TRBD1	TGTGCCAGCAGTTCCTTCGGGACAGGGAAACGCTTCTATGGCTACACCTTC	CASSSFGTGKRFYGYTF
TRBV5-4	.	TRBJ1-1	.	TGTGCCAGCAGCTTGTATGCGAACACTGAAGCTTTCTTT	CASSLYANTEAFF
TRBV6-5	.	TRBJ1-2	.	TGTGCCAGCAGTCCACAGGGACTCTTGACGTGGGGCTACACCTTC	CASSPQGLLTWGYTF
TRBV7-9	.	TRBJ1-4	TRBD1	TGTGCCAGCAGCCACTGGGACAGGGGACAATCAACTAATGAAAAACTGTTTTTT	CASSHWDRGQSTNEKLFF
TRBV9	.	TRBJ1-4	TRBD1	TGTGCCAGCAGCGTAGGGACAGGGTCTAGGGATGAAAAACTGTTTTTT	CASSVGTGSRDEKLFF
TRBV4-1	.	TRBJ2-5	.	TGCGCCAGCAGCCAAGCCGTTTACAGGGAAGAGACCCAGTACTTC	CASSQAVYREETQYF
TRBV7-2	.	TRBJ1-2	TRBD1	TGTGCCAGCAACCCCCCGGACAGGGCTCGAGGGGACTATGGCTACACCTTC	CASNPPDRARGDYGYTF
TRBV9	.	TRBJ1-3	.	TGTGCCAGCAGCGTCGGGGAATACTCTGGAAACACCATATATTTT	CASSVGEYSGNTIYF
TRBV6-6	.	TRBJ1-1	.	TGTGCCAGCTCGGCCCCTCCGGAGACTGAAGCTTTCTTT	CASSAPPETEAFF
TRBV4-1	.	TRBJ1-3	TRBD1	TGCGCCAGCAGCCAAGATCAAGGGGGCCGGAACACCATATATTTT	CASSQDQGGRNTIYF
TRBV10-3	once	TRBJ1-4	.	TGTGCCATCAGTAGGGCTCCTAATGAAAAACTGTTTTTT	CAISRAPNEKLFF
TRBV5-1	.	TRBJ1-2	.	TGCGCCAGCAGCCCAGGACCGACCCCTACCTATGGCTACACCTTC	CASSPGPTPTYGYTF
TRBV15	.	TRBJ2-7	TRBD1	TGTGCCACCAGCAGAGGGGACAGGTCTTACGAGCAGTACTTC	CATSRGDRSYEQYF
TRBV11-2	.	TRBJ2-7	.	TGTGCCAGCAGCCCGGTGTCGAGGACCAGCTCCTACGAGCAGTACTTC	CASSPVSRTSSYEQYF
TRBV7-3	.	TRBJ2-2	.	TGTGCCAGCAGCTTATGGGGGACCGCGAACACCGGGGAGCTGTTTTTT	CASSLWGTANTGELFF
TRBV7-6	once	TRBJ2-3	.	TGTGCCAGCAGCTCCGGACTCCTAGGAGATACGCAGTATTTT	CASSSGLLGDTQYF
TRBV7-2	.	TRBJ2-7	.	TGTGCCAGCAGCTTGGGGTCCTACTACGAGCAGTACTTC	CASSLGSYYEQYF
TRBV15	.	TRBJ2-2	.	TGTGCCACCAGCACCAACAGGGTTCTGAACACCGGGGAGCTGTTTTTT	CATSTNRVLNTGELFF
TRBV21-1	.	TRBJ1-2	.	TGTGCCAGCATCACACAGGGGACCTATGGCTACACCTTC	CASITQGTYGYTF
TRBV24-1	.	TRBJ2-2	.	TGTGCCACCAGTGGAATCGGCAACACCGGGGAGCTGTTTTTT	CATSGIGNTGELFF
TRBV7-3	once	TRBJ2-3	.	TGTGCCAGCAGCCAGACGGTCAGCACAGATACGCAGTATTTT	CASSQTVSTDTQYF
TRBV5-1	once	TRBJ1-2	TRBD1	TGCGCCAGCAGCTTGGAGGGACAGGCTATGAGCTACACCTTC	CASSLEGQAMSYTF
TRBV6-5	once	TRBJ1-5	.	TGTGCCAGCGGCGGGGGGAATAGCAATCAGCCCCAGCATTTT	CASGGGNSNQPQHF
TRBV28	.	TRBJ1-6	.	TGTGCCAGCAGTTTATCGCGGCCACCCCTCCACTTT	CASSLSRPPLHF